This T cell receptor beta chain was recorded in a study of shared clonotypes between healthy human individuals. Scientists sequenced DNA from unsorted PBMC on ten immunoSEQ deep assay plates. Per the original methods: Filtering differed for immunoSEQ, which gave only junction sequences without quality scores. Profiled with immunoSEQ multiplex PCR; TCRdb holds only in-frame clones, not every one. V and J calls and clone size are as listed in that table; D and trimming were resolved from the DNA. The sample contains about 520,000 clones, almost 80% of which appear only once. This CDR3 contains 17 residues. The V gene's germline CDR1 is SGHRS and CDR2 YFSETQ. Trimming removed 1 base from V and 0 bases from J; junction bases left unmatched: 6.

Sequencing input: PBMCs. The chain couples TRBV5-1 to TRBJ2-7, with 11 positions matching TRBD2. The sequence came from a woman aged 40 to 50 in good health. Some clones in this sample may be carry-over from other donors' samples. The CDR3 loop is CASSLRGTSGTSYEQYF. The CDR3 region has the DNA TGCGCCAGCAGCTTGCGGGGGACTAGCGGTACCTCCTACGAGCAGTACTTC. Variable domain in full (rest from reference TRBV5-1 and TRBJ2-7): KAGVTQTPRYLIKTRGQQVTLSCSPISGHRSVSWYQQTPGQGLQFLFEYFSETQRNKGNFPGRFSGRQFSNSRSEMNVSTLELGDSALYLCASSLRGTSGTSYEQYFGPGTRLTVT.